The sequence of this T cell receptor beta chain was determined in a study of blood T cell repertoires in COVID-19. Enrolled through a virtual design, the participants were between about 18 and 100 years of age and came from about two dozen US areas. Donors of Cohort 3 who recovered were those that had two negative PCRs, clearance, or symptom resolution. V dropped 3 bases and J dropped 6 bases, with 12 bases sitting between them. Per the germline V gene, CDR1 is MDHEN and CDR2 is SYDVKM. This CDR3 contains 13 residues. Assay used: immunoSEQ multiplex PCR; TCRdb lists only in-frame clones, some missing. The sample records hundreds of thousands of clones, 75% to 90% being singletons.

Specimen: PBMCs or T cells enriched from blood (not recorded which). The receptor's source is a man aged 18 to 35 who had recovered from COVID-19. The chain employs TRBV28 and TRBJ2-7, with a weak D call TRBD1 (5 bases). The CDR3 is CASSLTAAGEQYF. DNA for the CDR3: TGTGCCAGCAGTTTGACAGCCGCCGGCGAGCAGTACTTC.